The clone carrying this T cell receptor beta chain has only one observation. The repertoire was sequenced with immunoSEQ multiplex PCR; TCRdb's copy has only in-frame clones and lacks some. The sample lists over 150,000 clones, roughly 72% seen once, with around 3.4% in the top ten. This entry is derived from a study of blood T cell repertoires in COVID-19. In the study overall: T cells, B-cell-depleted T cells, or PBMCs supplied cDNA or gDNA.

The CDR3 extends over 15 amino acids. Germline V lookup: CDR1 SGHVS, CDR2 FQNEAQ. The V and J ends lost 0 bases and 8 bases respectively, with 16 bases between them. This sequence joins TRBV7-8 and TRBJ1-2; D possibly corresponds to TRBD1 (6 bases). The specimen was peripheral blood. The clonotype was recovered from a woman of 80 years or more with acute or convalescent COVID-19. Here the CDR3 DNA reads TGTGCCAGCAGCTTAGCACAGGGAGCGTCGAGGGGCTACACCTTC. Its translation: CASSLAQGASRGYTF.